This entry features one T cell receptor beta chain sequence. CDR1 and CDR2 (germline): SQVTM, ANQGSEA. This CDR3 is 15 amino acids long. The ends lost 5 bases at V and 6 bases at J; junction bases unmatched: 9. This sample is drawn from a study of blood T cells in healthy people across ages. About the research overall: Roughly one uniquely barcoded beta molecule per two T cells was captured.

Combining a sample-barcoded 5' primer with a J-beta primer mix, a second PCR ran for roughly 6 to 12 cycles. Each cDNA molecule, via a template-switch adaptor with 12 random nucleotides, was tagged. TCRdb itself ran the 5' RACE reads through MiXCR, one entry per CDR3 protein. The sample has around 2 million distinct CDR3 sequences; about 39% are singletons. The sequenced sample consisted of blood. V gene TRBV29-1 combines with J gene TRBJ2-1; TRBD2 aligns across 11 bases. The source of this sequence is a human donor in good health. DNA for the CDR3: TGCAGCGTTTCCGTGGGGACTAGCGGTTCCAATGAGCAGTTCTTC. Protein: CSVSVGTSGSNEQFF.